These T cell receptor beta chains were read from a single sample in a study of CD8+CD57+ T cells in acquired aplastic anemia. Using its own MiXCR run on the reads, TCRdb lists one record per CDR3 protein. Of 150,000 or so distinct CDR3 sequences in the sample, 40% to 55% were seen once. What was sequenced was sorted CD4+, CD8+, or CD8+CD57+ T cells (not recorded which) from PBMCs. The receptor set was obtained from a human donor with aplastic anemia. The CDR3 runs from the conserved cysteine through the conserved F or W. Each record gives: clone size, D gene, J gene, V gene, CDR3 DNA, CDR3 protein. D genes are given only for firm matches. Clone sizes are given selectively: once, few, many, or a class where the clone is expanded.

abundance: many
d_gene: TRBD1
j_gene: TRBJ2-1
v_gene: TRBV6-1
CDR3nt: TGTGCCAGCAGTGTATACCCGCTCCCGGGACAGGGTGCCAATGAGCAGTTCTTC
CDR3aa: CASSVYPLPGQGANEQFF

abundance: few
d_gene: .
j_gene: TRBJ1-5
v_gene: TRBV7-3
CDR3nt: TGTGCCAGCAGCTTAGGCAGTCAGCCCCAGCATTTT
CDR3aa: CASSLGSQPQHF

abundance: .
d_gene: TRBD2
j_gene: TRBJ2-5
v_gene: TRBV29-1
CDR3nt: TGCAGCGTTGGACCCGCGGGACTAGCGGAAGAGACCCAGTACTTC
CDR3aa: CSVGPAGLAEETQYF

abundance: .
d_gene: TRBD1
j_gene: TRBJ1-2
v_gene: TRBV5-4
CDR3nt: TGTGCCAGTCAGGGACAGACCGGCTACACCTTC
CDR3aa: CASQGQTGYTF

abundance: many
d_gene: .
j_gene: TRBJ1-2
v_gene: TRBV7-9
CDR3nt: TGTGCCAGCAGCTCTCGAGGGGGCTATGGCTACACCTTC
CDR3aa: CASSSRGGYGYTF

abundance: many
d_gene: .
j_gene: TRBJ1-6
v_gene: TRBV7-9
CDR3nt: TGTGCCAGCAGTCTAGGGGGGGGCGTGAGCTCCTATAATTCACCCCTCCACTTT
CDR3aa: CASSLGGGVSSYNSPLHF

abundance: many
d_gene: .
j_gene: TRBJ1-1
v_gene: TRBV7-3
CDR3nt: TGTGCCAGCAGAAGGACCGAGGAGGGGGAAGCTTTCTTT
CDR3aa: CASRRTEEGEAFF

abundance: many
d_gene: .
j_gene: TRBJ1-1
v_gene: TRBV5-1
CDR3nt: TGCGCCAGCAGCTTCAGGGATGGGAGCACTGAAGCTTTCTTT
CDR3aa: CASSFRDGSTEAFF

abundance: many
d_gene: .
j_gene: TRBJ2-3
v_gene: TRBV20-1
CDR3nt: TGCAGTGCCCGGCTAGGGGATACGCAGTATTTT
CDR3aa: CSARLGDTQYF

abundance: .
d_gene: .
j_gene: TRBJ1-6
v_gene: TRBV5-1
CDR3nt: TGCGCCAGCAGTCTAGCCGCAGGGGATAATTCACCCCTCCACTTT
CDR3aa: CASSLAAGDNSPLHF

abundance: .
d_gene: .
j_gene: TRBJ1-5
v_gene: TRBV20-1
CDR3nt: TGCAGTGCGTACGAAAGTCGAAAAAGCAATCAGCCCCAGCATTTT
CDR3aa: CSAYESRKSNQPQHF

abundance: .
d_gene: .
j_gene: TRBJ2-3
v_gene: TRBV19
CDR3nt: TGTGCCAGCAGCTGGGGTGGCACAGATACGCAGTATTTT
CDR3aa: CASSWGGTDTQYF

abundance: many
d_gene: .
j_gene: TRBJ1-1
v_gene: TRBV7-6
CDR3nt: TGTGCCAGCAGCTTAGTAGAGGGCAGAAACACTGAAGCTTTCTTT
CDR3aa: CASSLVEGRNTEAFF

abundance: .
d_gene: .
j_gene: TRBJ1-1
v_gene: TRBV10-3
CDR3nt: TGTGCCATCAGTGATGGTCAGGCAGCTTTCTTT
CDR3aa: CAISDGQAAFF

abundance: many
d_gene: TRBD1
j_gene: TRBJ1-1
v_gene: TRBV5-1
CDR3nt: TGCGCCAGCAGCCCCTCGGGACAGGATCATACTGAAGCTTTCTTT
CDR3aa: CASSPSGQDHTEAFF

abundance: many
d_gene: .
j_gene: TRBJ1-2
v_gene: TRBV19
CDR3nt: TGTGCCAGTAGTCCGCAGGGACCGGGGGCGGGTGGCTACACCTTC
CDR3aa: CASSPQGPGAGGYTF

abundance: .
d_gene: .
j_gene: TRBJ1-5
v_gene: TRBV11-2
CDR3nt: TGTGCCAGCAGCTTAGTAGCAGCGGGGGGTGGAGAGACCCAGCATTTT
CDR3aa: CASSLVAAGGGETQHF

abundance: .
d_gene: .
j_gene: TRBJ2-2
v_gene: TRBV15
CDR3nt: TGTGCCACCGGGCGGCAGGGTGGGTCCGGGGAGCTGTTTTTT
CDR3aa: CATGRQGGSGELFF

abundance: .
d_gene: TRBD1
j_gene: TRBJ1-6
v_gene: TRBV10-3
CDR3nt: TGTGCCACGGGATTGGACAGGGCCAATTCACCCCTCCACTTT
CDR3aa: CATGLDRANSPLHF

abundance: few
d_gene: .
j_gene: TRBJ2-1
v_gene: TRBV7-9
CDR3nt: TGTGCCAGCAGCCGTTACAATGAGCAGTTCTTC
CDR3aa: CASSRYNEQFF

abundance: few
d_gene: TRBD2
j_gene: TRBJ2-1
v_gene: TRBV24-1
CDR3nt: TGTGCCACCTCAAGCGGGAGAGAATACAATGAGCAGTTCTTC
CDR3aa: CATSSGREYNEQFF

abundance: .
d_gene: .
j_gene: TRBJ1-5
v_gene: TRBV2
CDR3nt: TGTGCCAGCAGTGGCGAAGGTAACACGACCCAGCATTTT
CDR3aa: CASSGEGNTTQHF

abundance: .
d_gene: .
j_gene: TRBJ1-1
v_gene: TRBV20-1
CDR3nt: TGCAGTGCTAGTCCGTACACTGAAGCTTTCTTT
CDR3aa: CSASPYTEAFF

abundance: many
d_gene: TRBD1
j_gene: TRBJ2-1
v_gene: TRBV5-4
CDR3nt: TGTGCCAGCAGCCCGGGACAGGGTAAGCAGTTCTTC
CDR3aa: CASSPGQGKQFF

abundance: .
d_gene: .
j_gene: TRBJ2-7
v_gene: TRBV20-1
CDR3nt: TGCAGTGCGCCGGGTCAGGGAGACTACGAGCAGTACTTC
CDR3aa: CSAPGQGDYEQYF

abundance: .
d_gene: .
j_gene: TRBJ1-1
v_gene: TRBV6-1
CDR3nt: TGTGCCAGCATGGGACACCAGAACACTGAAGCTTTCTTT
CDR3aa: CASMGHQNTEAFF

abundance: many
d_gene: TRBD1
j_gene: TRBJ1-6
v_gene: TRBV12-5
CDR3nt: TGTGCTAGTGGTTGGGACAGCAATTCACCCCTCCACTTT
CDR3aa: CASGWDSNSPLHF

abundance: .
d_gene: .
j_gene: TRBJ2-1
v_gene: TRBV20-1
CDR3nt: TGCAGTGCTAGCGGGAGAGAGAATGAGCAGTTCTTC
CDR3aa: CSASGRENEQFF

abundance: .
d_gene: .
j_gene: TRBJ1-1
v_gene: TRBV7-2
CDR3nt: TGTGCCAGCAGCACGATAGCGAACACTGAAGCTTTCTTT
CDR3aa: CASSTIANTEAFF

abundance: few
d_gene: .
j_gene: TRBJ2-5
v_gene: TRBV20-1
CDR3nt: TGCAGTGCTAAAAGACTAGGGGGCGAGACCCAGTACTTC
CDR3aa: CSAKRLGGETQYF

abundance: many
d_gene: .
j_gene: TRBJ1-1
v_gene: TRBV20-1
CDR3nt: TGCAGTGGTAGTGGCGATATGAACACTGAAGCTTTCTTT
CDR3aa: CSGSGDMNTEAFF

abundance: .
d_gene: .
j_gene: TRBJ1-1
v_gene: TRBV10-3
CDR3nt: TGTGCCATCAGTAGAGATAACACTGAAGCTTTCTTT
CDR3aa: CAISRDNTEAFF

abundance: many
d_gene: TRBD1
j_gene: TRBJ2-7
v_gene: TRBV28
CDR3nt: TGTGCCAGCAGTCGGGACAGGCGCCCCGTGATTAACGAGCAGTACTTC
CDR3aa: CASSRDRRPVINEQYF

abundance: .
d_gene: .
j_gene: TRBJ1-6
v_gene: TRBV10-2
CDR3nt: TGCGCCAGCAGTGAGTCGAGCCTATTAATTGGGGGGCCGGATTCACCCCTCCACTTT
CDR3aa: CASSESSLLIGGPDSPLHF

abundance: .
d_gene: TRBD1
j_gene: TRBJ1-5
v_gene: TRBV10-2
CDR3nt: TGCGCCACCTCCGGGACAGGGCCCGCTCAGCCCCAGCATTTT
CDR3aa: CATSGTGPAQPQHF

abundance: many
d_gene: TRBD1
j_gene: TRBJ2-7
v_gene: TRBV6-6
CDR3nt: TGTGCCAGCAGTTACCGGGACAGGGGGGGTTACGAGCAGTACTTC
CDR3aa: CASSYRDRGGYEQYF

abundance: few
d_gene: .
j_gene: TRBJ2-7
v_gene: TRBV20-1
CDR3nt: TGCAGTGCTTCAGACGGGTACGAGCAGTACTTC
CDR3aa: CSASDGYEQYF

abundance: .
d_gene: .
j_gene: TRBJ1-2
v_gene: TRBV20-1
CDR3nt: TGCAGTGCTAGAGATCGCGGAGGATATGGCTACACCTTC
CDR3aa: CSARDRGGYGYTF

abundance: many
d_gene: .
j_gene: TRBJ2-7
v_gene: TRBV10-1
CDR3nt: TGCGCCAGCAGTGAGTTTCGGAGGCCGGAGCAGTACTTC
CDR3aa: CASSEFRRPEQYF

abundance: .
d_gene: TRBD1
j_gene: TRBJ1-2
v_gene: TRBV29-1
CDR3nt: TGCAGCGTCTCCCGGGACAGGGGCTATGGCTACACCTTC
CDR3aa: CSVSRDRGYGYTF

abundance: .
d_gene: TRBD2
j_gene: TRBJ2-7
v_gene: TRBV10-3
CDR3nt: TGTGCCATCAGAGTAGCGGGGACGGGAAACGAGCAGTACTTC
CDR3aa: CAIRVAGTGNEQYF

abundance: .
d_gene: .
j_gene: TRBJ2-3
v_gene: TRBV6-1
CDR3nt: TGTGCCAGCAGTCGACGACAGACAGATACGCAGTATTTT
CDR3aa: CASSRRQTDTQYF